This T cell receptor beta chain is drawn from a study of cytomegalovirus exposure and HLA in healthy donors. In the study overall: Out of around 360 genotyped donors, roughly 80% belonged to the Caucasian-associated ancestry cluster.

The study ran its PCR with 60 Vbeta and 13 Jbeta primers. In the original processing: Later, 80 million or so unique TCR beta chains were counted in an analysis, and 10 million to 12 million of them were shared. Sequencing used immunoSEQ multiplex PCR; TCRdb keeps in-frame clones, though not all of them. V, J and clone size are those of that table, while D and trimming were read from the DNA. Among 150,000 to 200,000 clones, about 75% were seen once, and the ten largest hold around 2.6%. Germline CDR1 reads SNHLY; CDR2 reads FYNNEI. V was clipped by 5 bases and J by 4 bases, with 3 bases between them. The CDR3 has 11 residues. Study results and limitations: Looking again later, the authors saw that most CMV-associated TCR beta chains seemed HLA-restricted. Some TCR beta chains (roughly 160 of them) were listed as cytomegalovirus-associated.

As concerns this clone: Its antigen is unknown.

This receptor was identified in a female donor in good health and CMV-seronegative. Sequenced sample: PBMCs. The V and J genes are TRBV2 and TRBJ2-1; D remains ambiguous. CDR3: CASSIYNEQFF. The CDR3 region has the DNA TGTGCCAGCAGTATATACAATGAGCAGTTCTTC.